Each of the 4 T cell receptor beta chains below was sequenced from the same sample in a study of cytomegalovirus exposure and HLA in healthy donors. 60 Vbeta and 13 Jbeta primers were used in PCR. TCRdb keeps only in-frame clones here, not all; method: immunoSEQ multiplex PCR. Of a few hundred thousand clones listed, about 90% are singletons. What was sequenced was PBMCs. Receptors were obtained from a woman under 30 in good health and CMV-seronegative.

This clone has only one observation. The CDR3 reads CASSLNRGYGYTF. DNA for the CDR3: TGTGCCAGCAGCTTAAACAGGGGTTACGGCTACACCTTC. The J gene is TRBJ1-2, the V gene TRBV7-2, with TRBD1 matching 7 bases. The V gene end was trimmed by 2 bases and the J gene end by 8 bases; junction bases not matched to a gene: 5. This CDR3 is 13 amino acids long. The germline gives CDR1 SGHTA, CDR2 FQGNSA.

The chain is built from TRBV5-1 and TRBJ1-5, with D tentatively TRBD1 (5 bases). Germline loops: CDR1 SGHRS, CDR2 YFSETQ. V was shortened by 0 bases and J by 12 bases, with 13 bases between the two germline ends. This CDR3 region has 13 residues. In DNA form, the CDR3 reads TGCGCCAGCAGCTTGGAGGGGTATGGGAACCAGCATTTT. Translating it yields CASSLEGYGNQHF.

V usage is TRBV19 and J usage is TRBJ1-3; D might be TRBD1 (5 bases). The CDR3 has 13 amino acids. V was pared by 6 bases and J by 2 bases, with 8 bases between. The germline CDR1 and CDR2 sequences are LNHDA and SQIVND (reference sequence). The CDR3 is CASSSDTGNTIYF. CDR3 sequence (DNA): TGTGCCAGTAGCTCGGACACTGGAAACACCATATATTTT.

The chain has TRBV9 and TRBJ2-1; TRBD2 aligns across 14 bases. V was pared by 4 bases and J by 9 bases, with 12 bases of the junction left unmatched. CDR1 is SGDLS, CDR2 YYNGEE, per germline. CDR3 size: 17 residues. The DNA for the CDR3 is TGTGCCAGCAGCCCTCGACTAGCGGGGGGGTTAAGGACTGAGCAGTTCTTC. Amino acids: CASSPRLAGGLRTEQFF.